The following is a T cell receptor beta chain sequence with its context. This sample was taken from a study of CD8 T cells in Susac syndrome. RNA, at roughly 0.5 to 1 ug, was reverse transcribed with random hexamers. TCRdb reanalysed the immunoSEQ multiplex PCR reads using MiXCR and keeps one entry per CDR3 protein. The table has under 350,000 distinct CDR3 sequences, about 91% seen once. V lost 2 bases and J lost 7, with 20 bases in between. Germline V gene data show CDR1 as MNHEY and CDR2 as SVGAGI. The length of the CDR3 is 17 residues. Sequencing was carried out using CD4+ T cells from PBMCs. V usage is TRBV6-5 and J usage is TRBJ1-4; D ambiguous. This TCR came from a human donor with multiple sclerosis. Here the CDR3 DNA reads TGTGCCAGCAGTTACGACCGGGTTCCGCAGGAGGGTGAAAAACTGTTTTTT. This encodes CASSYDRVPQEGEKLFF.